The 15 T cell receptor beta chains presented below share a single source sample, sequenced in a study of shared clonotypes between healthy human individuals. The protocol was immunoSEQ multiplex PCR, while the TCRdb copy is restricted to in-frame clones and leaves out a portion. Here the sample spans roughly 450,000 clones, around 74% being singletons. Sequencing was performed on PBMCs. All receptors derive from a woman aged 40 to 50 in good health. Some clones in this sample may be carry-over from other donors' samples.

CDR3 in amino acids: CAMGTGGTGELFF. In DNA, the CDR3 is TGTGCCATGGGGACAGGGGGCACCGGGGAGCTGTTTTTT. V gene TRBV10-3 combines with J gene TRBJ2-2; 11 bases fit TRBD1. The CDR3 is 13 amino acids. J lost 4 bases, V lost 9 bases, and 1 base had no gene match. In germline, CDR1 is ENHRY, CDR2 SYGVKD.

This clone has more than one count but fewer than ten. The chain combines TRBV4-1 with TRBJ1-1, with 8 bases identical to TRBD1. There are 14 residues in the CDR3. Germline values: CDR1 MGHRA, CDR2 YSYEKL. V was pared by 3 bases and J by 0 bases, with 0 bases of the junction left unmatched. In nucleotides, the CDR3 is TGCGCCAGCAGCCAGGACAGGGTGAACACTGAAGCTTTCTTT. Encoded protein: CASSQDRVNTEAFF.

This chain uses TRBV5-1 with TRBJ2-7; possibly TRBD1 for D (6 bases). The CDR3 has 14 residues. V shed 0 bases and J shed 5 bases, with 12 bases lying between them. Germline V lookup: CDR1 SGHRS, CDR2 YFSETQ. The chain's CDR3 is CASSLGRGGNEQYF. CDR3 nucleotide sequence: TGCGCCAGCAGCTTGGGCAGGGGTGGGAACGAGCAGTACTTC.

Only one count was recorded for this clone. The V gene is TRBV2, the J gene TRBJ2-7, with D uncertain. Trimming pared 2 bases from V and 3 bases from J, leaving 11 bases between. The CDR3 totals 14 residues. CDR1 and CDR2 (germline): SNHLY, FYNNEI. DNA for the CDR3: TGTGCCAGCAGTGAAAGTAGTCAGTTCTACGAGCAGTACTTC. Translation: CASSESSQFYEQYF.

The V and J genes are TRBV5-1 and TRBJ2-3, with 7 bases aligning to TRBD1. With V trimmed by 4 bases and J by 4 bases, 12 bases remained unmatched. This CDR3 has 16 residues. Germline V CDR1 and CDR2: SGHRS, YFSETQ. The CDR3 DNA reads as TGCGCCAGCAGCAGTCTAGACAGGGCTTATGCAGATACGCAGTATTTT. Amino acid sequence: CASSSLDRAYADTQYF.

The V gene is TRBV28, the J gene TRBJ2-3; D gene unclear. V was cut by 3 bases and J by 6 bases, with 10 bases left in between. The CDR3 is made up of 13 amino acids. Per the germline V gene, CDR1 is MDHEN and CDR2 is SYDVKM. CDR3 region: CASSLVYGDTQYF. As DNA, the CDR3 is TGTGCCAGCAGTTTGGTCTACGGGGATACGCAGTATTTT.

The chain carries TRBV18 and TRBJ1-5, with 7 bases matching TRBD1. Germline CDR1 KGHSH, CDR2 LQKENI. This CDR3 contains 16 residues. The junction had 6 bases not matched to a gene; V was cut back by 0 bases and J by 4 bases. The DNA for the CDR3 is TGTGCCAGCTCACCACCGGGACAGCAAGATAATCAGCCCCAGCATTTT. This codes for CASSPPGQQDNQPQHF.

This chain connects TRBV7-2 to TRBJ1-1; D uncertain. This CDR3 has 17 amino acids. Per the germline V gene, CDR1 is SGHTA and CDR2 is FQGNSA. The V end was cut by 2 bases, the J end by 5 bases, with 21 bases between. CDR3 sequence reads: CASSLWRQNGSRTEAFF. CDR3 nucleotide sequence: TGTGCCAGCAGCTTATGGCGACAAAACGGATCTAGGACTGAAGCTTTCTTT.

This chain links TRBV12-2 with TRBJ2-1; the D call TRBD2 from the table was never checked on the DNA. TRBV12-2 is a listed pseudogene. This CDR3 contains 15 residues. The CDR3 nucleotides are TGTGCAAGTCGCTTAGCGGGGACTTGCTACAATGAGCAGTTCTTC. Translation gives CASRLAGTCYNEQFF.

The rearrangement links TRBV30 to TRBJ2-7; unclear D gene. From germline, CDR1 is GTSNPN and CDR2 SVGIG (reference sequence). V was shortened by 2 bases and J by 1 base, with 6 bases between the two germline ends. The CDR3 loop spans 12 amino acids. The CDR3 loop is CAWSLRSYEQYF. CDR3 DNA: TGTGCCTGGAGTCTCCGGTCCTACGAGCAGTACTTC.

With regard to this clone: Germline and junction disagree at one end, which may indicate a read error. The CDR3 DNA is TGCAGTGCTAAGGCGGCAGGGGTTTTTTTT. Encoded protein: CSAKAAGVFF. The chain has TRBV20-1 and TRBJ2-3; weak D call: TRBD1 (6 bases). In germline, CDR1 is DFQATT, CDR2 SNEGSKA (reference sequence). This CDR3 has 10 amino acids.

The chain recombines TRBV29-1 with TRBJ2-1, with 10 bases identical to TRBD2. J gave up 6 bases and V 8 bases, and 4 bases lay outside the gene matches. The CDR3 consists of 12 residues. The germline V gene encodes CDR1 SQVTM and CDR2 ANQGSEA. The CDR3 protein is CSPRLAGNEQFF. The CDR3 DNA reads TGCAGCCCTAGACTAGCGGGCAATGAGCAGTTCTTC.

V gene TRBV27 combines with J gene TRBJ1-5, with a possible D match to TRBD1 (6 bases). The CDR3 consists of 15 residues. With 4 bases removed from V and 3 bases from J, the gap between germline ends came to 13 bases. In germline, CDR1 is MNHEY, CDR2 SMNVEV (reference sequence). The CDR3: CASSSTGTVNQPQHF. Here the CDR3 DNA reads TGTGCCAGCAGTTCTACAGGGACGGTCAATCAGCCCCAGCATTTT.

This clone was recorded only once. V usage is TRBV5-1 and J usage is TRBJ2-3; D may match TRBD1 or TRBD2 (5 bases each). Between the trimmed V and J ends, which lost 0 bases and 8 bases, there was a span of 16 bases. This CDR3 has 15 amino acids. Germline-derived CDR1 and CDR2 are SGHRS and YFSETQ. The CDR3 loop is CASSLEPGREGTQYF. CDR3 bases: TGCGCCAGCAGCTTGGAACCAGGGCGAGAGGGTACGCAGTATTTT.

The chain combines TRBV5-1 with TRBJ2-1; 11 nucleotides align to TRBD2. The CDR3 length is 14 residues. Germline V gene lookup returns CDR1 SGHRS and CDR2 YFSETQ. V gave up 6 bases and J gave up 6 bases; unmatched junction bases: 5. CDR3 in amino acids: CASKGTSGLNEQFF. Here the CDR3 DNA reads TGCGCCAGCAAAGGGACTAGCGGCCTCAATGAGCAGTTCTTC.